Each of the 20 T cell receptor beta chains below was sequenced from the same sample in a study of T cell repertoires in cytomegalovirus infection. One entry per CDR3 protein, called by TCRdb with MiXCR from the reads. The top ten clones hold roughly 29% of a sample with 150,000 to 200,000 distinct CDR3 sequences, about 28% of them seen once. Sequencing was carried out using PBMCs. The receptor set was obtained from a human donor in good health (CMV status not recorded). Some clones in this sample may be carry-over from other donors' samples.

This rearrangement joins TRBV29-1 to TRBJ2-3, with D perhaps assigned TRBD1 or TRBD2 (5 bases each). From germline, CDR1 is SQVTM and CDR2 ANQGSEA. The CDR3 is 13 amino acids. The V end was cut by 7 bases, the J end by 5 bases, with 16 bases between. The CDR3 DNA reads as TGCAGCGCCGAAGGGACCCCGGTAGATACGCAGTATTTT. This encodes CSAEGTPVDTQYF.

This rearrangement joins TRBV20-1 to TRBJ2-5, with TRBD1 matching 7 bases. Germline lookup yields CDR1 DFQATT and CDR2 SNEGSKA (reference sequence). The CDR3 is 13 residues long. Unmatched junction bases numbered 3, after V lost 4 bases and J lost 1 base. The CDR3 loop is CSAKRQGQETQYF. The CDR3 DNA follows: TGCAGTGCTAAGAGACAGGGCCAAGAGACCCAGTACTTC.

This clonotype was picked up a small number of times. This CDR3 is CASSRTSEETQYF. The DNA for the CDR3 is TGTGCCAGCAGCCGGACTAGCGAAGAGACCCAGTACTTC. This chain joins TRBV5-4 and TRBJ2-5; 9 nucleotides agree with TRBD2. The CDR3 sequence is 13 residues long. Germline lookup yields CDR1 SGHNT and CDR2 YYREEE (reference sequence). Trimming cost V 4 bases and J 3 bases; bases outside gene matches: 1.

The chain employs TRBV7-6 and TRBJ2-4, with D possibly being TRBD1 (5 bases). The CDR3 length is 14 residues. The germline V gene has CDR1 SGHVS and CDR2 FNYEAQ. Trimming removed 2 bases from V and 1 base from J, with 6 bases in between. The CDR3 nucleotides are TGTGCCAGCAGCTTACCAGGGGCCAAAAACATTCAGTACTTC. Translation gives CASSLPGAKNIQYF.

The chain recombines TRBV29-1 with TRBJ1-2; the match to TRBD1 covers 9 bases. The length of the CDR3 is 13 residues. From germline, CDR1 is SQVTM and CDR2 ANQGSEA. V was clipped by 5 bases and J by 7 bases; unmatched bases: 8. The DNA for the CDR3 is TGCAGCGTTTTACAGGGGGCAAGAGCTGGCTACACCTTC. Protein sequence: CSVLQGARAGYTF.

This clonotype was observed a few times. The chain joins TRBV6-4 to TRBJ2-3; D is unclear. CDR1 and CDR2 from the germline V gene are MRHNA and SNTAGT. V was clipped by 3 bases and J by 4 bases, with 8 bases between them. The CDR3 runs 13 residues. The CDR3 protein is CASSDSGPDTQYF. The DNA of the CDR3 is TGTGCCAGCAGTGATTCCGGCCCAGATACGCAGTATTTT.

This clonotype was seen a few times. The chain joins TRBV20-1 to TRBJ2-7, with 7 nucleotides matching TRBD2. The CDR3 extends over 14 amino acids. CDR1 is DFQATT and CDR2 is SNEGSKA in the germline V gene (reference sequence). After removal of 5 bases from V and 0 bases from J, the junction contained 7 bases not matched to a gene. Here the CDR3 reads CSADARGSSYEQYF. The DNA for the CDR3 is TGCAGTGCTGATGCGCGGGGGAGCTCCTACGAGCAGTACTTC.

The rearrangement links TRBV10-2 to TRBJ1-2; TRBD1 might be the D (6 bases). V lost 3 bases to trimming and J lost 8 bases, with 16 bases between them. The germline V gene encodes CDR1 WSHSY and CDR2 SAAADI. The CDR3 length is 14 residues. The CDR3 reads CASSDPTGRGGYTF. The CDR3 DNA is TGCGCCAGCAGTGACCCCACAGGGAGAGGCGGCTACACCTTC.

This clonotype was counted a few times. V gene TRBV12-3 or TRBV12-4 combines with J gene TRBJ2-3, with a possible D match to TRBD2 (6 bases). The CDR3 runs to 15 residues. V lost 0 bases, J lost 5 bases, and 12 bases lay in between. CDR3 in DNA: TGTGCCAGCAGTTTAGCCCCCGGGGGACGAGATACGCAGTATTTT. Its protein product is CASSLAPGGRDTQYF.

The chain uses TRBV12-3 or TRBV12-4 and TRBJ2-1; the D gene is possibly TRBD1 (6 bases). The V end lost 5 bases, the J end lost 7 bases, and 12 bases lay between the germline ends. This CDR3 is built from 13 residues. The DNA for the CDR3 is TGTGCCAGCAGTCCCCCGGGACAAAATGAGCAGTTCTTC. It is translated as CASSPPGQNEQFF.

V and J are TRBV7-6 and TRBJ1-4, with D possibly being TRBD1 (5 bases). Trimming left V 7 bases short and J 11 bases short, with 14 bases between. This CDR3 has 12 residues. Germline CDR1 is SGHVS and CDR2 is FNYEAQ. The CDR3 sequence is CASNQGEGKLFF. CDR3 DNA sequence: TGTGCCAGCAACCAAGGGGAGGGGAAACTGTTTTTT. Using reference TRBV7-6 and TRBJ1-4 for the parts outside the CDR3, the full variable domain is GAGVSQSPRYKVTKRGQDVALRCDPISGHVSLYWYRQALGQGPEFLTYFNYEAQQDKSGLPNDRFSAERPEGSISTLTIQRTEQRDSAMYRCASNQGEGKLFFGSGTQLSVL.

CDR3 sequence: CASSPQPGQGEETQYF. The CDR3 DNA follows: TGCGCCAGCAGCCCTCAGCCGGGACAGGGAGAAGAGACCCAGTACTTC. This sequence joins TRBV5-1 and TRBJ2-5, with 9 bases that match TRBD1. Germline values: CDR1 SGHRS, CDR2 YFSETQ. V was clipped by 4 bases and J by 3 bases; unmatched bases: 10. The CDR3 sequence is 16 residues long. Full variable domain (rest looked up from reference TRBV5-1 and TRBJ2-5): KAGVTQTPRYLIKTRGQQVTLSCSPISGHRSVSWYQQTPGQGLQFLFEYFSETQRNKGNFPGRFSGRQFSNSRSEMNVSTLELGDSALYLCASSPQPGQGEETQYFGPGTRLLVL.

CDR3 nucleotide sequence: TGCGCCAGCAGCCAAGGAGCGAGGGGGGGCGGGGAGCTGTTTTTT. Translation gives CASSQGARGGGELFF. The J gene is TRBJ2-2, the V gene TRBV4-3; maybe TRBD2 (7 bases). The CDR3 extends over 15 amino acids. Trimming took 1 base from V and 7 from J, leaving 13 bases between them. Per germline, CDR1 LGHNA and CDR2 YSLEER.

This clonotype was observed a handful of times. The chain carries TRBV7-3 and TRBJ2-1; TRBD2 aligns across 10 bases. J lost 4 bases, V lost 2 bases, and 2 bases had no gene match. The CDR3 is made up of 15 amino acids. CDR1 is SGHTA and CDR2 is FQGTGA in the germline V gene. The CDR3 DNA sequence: TGTGCCAGCAGCTTACAGACTAGCGGGTACAATGAGCAGTTCTTC. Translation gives CASSLQTSGYNEQFF.

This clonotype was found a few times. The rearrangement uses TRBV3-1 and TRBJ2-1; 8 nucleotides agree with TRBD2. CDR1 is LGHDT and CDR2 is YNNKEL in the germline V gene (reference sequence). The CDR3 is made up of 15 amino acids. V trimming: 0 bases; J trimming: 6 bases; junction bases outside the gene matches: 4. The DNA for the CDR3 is TGTGCCAGCAGCCAAGAACGGGGGGGCCGCAATGAGCAGTTCTTC. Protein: CASSQERGGRNEQFF.

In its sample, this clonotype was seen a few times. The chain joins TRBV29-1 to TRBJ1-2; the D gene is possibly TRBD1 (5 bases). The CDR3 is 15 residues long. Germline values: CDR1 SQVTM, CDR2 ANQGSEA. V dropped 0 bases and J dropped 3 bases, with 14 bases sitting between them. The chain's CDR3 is CSVEDRDGRDYGYTF. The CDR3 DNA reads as TGCAGCGTTGAAGATCGGGACGGACGGGACTATGGCTACACCTTC.

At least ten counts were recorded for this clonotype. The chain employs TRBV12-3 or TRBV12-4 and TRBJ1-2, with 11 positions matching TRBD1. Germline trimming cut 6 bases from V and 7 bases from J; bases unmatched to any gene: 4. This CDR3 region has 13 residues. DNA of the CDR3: TGTGCCAGCAGCTCCGGACAGGGGGCTGGCTACACCTTC. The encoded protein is CASSSGQGAGYTF.

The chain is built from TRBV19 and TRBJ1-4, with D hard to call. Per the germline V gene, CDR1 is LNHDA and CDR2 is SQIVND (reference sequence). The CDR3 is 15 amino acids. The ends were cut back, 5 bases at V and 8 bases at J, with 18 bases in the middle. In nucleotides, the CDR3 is TGTGCCAGTAGTGGGAACTCAGAGACCAGGGAAAAACTGTTTTTT. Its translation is CASSGNSETREKLFF.

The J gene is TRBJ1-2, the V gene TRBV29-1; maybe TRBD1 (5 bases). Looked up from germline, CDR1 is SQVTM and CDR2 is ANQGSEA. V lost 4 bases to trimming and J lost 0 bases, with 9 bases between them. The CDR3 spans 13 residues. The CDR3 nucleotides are TGCAGCGTTGTAAGGGGATCTAACTATGGCTACACCTTC. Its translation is CSVVRGSNYGYTF.

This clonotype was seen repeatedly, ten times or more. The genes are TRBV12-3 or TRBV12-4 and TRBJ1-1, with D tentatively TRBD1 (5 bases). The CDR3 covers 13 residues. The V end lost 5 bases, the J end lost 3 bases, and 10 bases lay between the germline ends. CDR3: CASSPRGDTEAFF. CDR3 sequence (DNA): TGTGCCAGCAGTCCGAGAGGGGACACTGAAGCTTTCTTT.